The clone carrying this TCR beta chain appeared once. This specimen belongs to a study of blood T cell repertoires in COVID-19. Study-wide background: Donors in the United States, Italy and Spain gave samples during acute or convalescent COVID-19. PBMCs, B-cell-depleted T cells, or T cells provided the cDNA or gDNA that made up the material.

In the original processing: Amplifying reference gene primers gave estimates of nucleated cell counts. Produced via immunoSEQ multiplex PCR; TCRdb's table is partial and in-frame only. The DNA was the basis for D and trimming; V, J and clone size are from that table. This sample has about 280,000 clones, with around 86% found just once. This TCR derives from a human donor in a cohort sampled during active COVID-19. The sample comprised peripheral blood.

This chain's CDR3 is CASSLRGPGLAGARDTQYF. The CDR3 nucleotides read TGTGCCAGCAGTTTACGGGGTCCGGGACTAGCGGGAGCTCGAGATACGCAGTATTTT. J is TRBJ2-3 and V is TRBV27; 14 nucleotides align to TRBD2. CDR3 size: 19 residues. With V trimmed by 2 bases and J by 5 bases, 12 bases remained unmatched. In germline, CDR1 is MNHEY, CDR2 SMNVEV (reference sequence).